The 10 T cell receptor beta chains in this list originate from one sample, sequenced in a study of cytomegalovirus exposure and HLA in healthy donors. A multiplex PCR was run with 60 Vbeta primers and 13 Jbeta primers. This table comes from immunoSEQ multiplex PCR, and its TCRdb copy is limited to in-frame clones, with some not included. The table records approximately 130,000 clones, over 8.5% of them present only once. The sequenced material came from PBMCs. These receptors were obtained from a woman in her thirties or forties in good health and CMV-seropositive.

CDR3 sequence: CASSRGQSYSNQPQHF. The CDR3 bases are TGTGCCAGCAGCCGAGGGCAGTCTTATAGCAATCAGCCCCAGCATTTT. The chain is built from TRBV5-5 and TRBJ1-5; D unclear. The CDR3 has 16 residues. Trimming shortened V by 4 bases and J by 0 bases, and 14 bases separated the two germline ends. Germline-derived CDR1 and CDR2 are SGHKS and YYEKEE (reference sequence).

This chain uses TRBV5-1 with TRBJ2-7, with a tentative D call TRBD2 (5 bases). Germline assignment: CDR1 SGHRS and CDR2 YFSETQ. Trimming removed 2 bases from V and 3 bases from J, with 12 bases in between. The length of the CDR3 is 14 residues. This CDR3 is CASSLWSRVYEQYF. CDR3 coding DNA: TGCGCCAGCAGCTTATGGTCGAGGGTCTACGAGCAGTACTTC.

The gene calls are TRBV11-2 and TRBJ1-1; D gene ambiguous. Trimming shortened V by 1 base and J by 2 bases, and 5 bases separated the two germline ends. CDR3 length: 13 residues. Germline CDR1 reads SGHAT; CDR2 reads FQNNGV. This CDR3 reads CASSLAVNTEAFF. Written as DNA, the CDR3 is TGTGCCAGCAGCTTAGCGGTTAACACTGAAGCTTTCTTT.

This rearrangement joins TRBV5-6 to TRBJ2-5, with D perhaps matching TRBD1 (6 bases). The CDR3 runs 15 residues. V lost 3 bases and J lost 2, with 14 bases in between. Germline-derived CDR1 and CDR2 are SGHDT and YYEEEE. The CDR3 sequence: CASSSLRTVQETQYF. In DNA, the CDR3 is TGTGCCAGCAGCTCCCTTAGGACAGTACAAGAGACCCAGTACTTC.

A note on this clone: Distinct nucleotide sequences in the sample also encode this CDR3. CDR3: CASSLEGTGTGGMNTEAFF. DNA of the CDR3: TGCGCCAGCAGCTTGGAGGGGACCGGGACAGGAGGAATGAACACTGAAGCTTTCTTT. V and J are TRBV5-1 and TRBJ1-1; 8 bases agree with TRBD1. V lost 0 bases and J lost 0; bases outside the gene matches: 13. Germline assignment: CDR1 SGHRS and CDR2 YFSETQ. The CDR3 is 19 amino acids.

The gene calls are TRBV10-2 and TRBJ1-1; unclear D gene. CDR3 length: 12 amino acids. Trimming removed 6 bases from V and 0 bases from J, with 5 bases in between. CDR1 and CDR2 from the germline V gene are WSHSY and SAAADI. The CDR3 is CASRAMNTEAFF. The DNA of the CDR3 is TGCGCCAGCAGGGCCATGAACACTGAAGCTTTCTTT.

The V gene is TRBV5-1, the J gene TRBJ2-5, with D possibly TRBD1 on 6 matching bases. V was clipped by 3 bases and J by 2 bases, with 11 bases between them. The CDR3 covers 14 residues. From germline, CDR1 is SGHRS and CDR2 YFSETQ. CDR3 sequence (DNA): TGCGCCAGCAGCTCCACAGGGAAACAAGAGACCCAGTACTTC. Translation: CASSSTGKQETQYF.

This clone showed up just a few times. The J gene is TRBJ1-1, the V gene TRBV5-4; D not certain. The CDR3 extends over 14 amino acids. From germline, CDR1 is SGHNT and CDR2 YYREEE (reference sequence). The ends were cut back, 1 base at V and 1 base at J, with 8 bases in the middle. The CDR3: CASSLTQANTEAFF. The CDR3 DNA is TGTGCCAGCAGCTTGACTCAAGCGAACACTGAAGCTTTCTTT.

The chain combines TRBV30 with TRBJ1-4; D not resolved. V lost 0 bases to trimming and J lost 8 bases, with 7 bases between them. This CDR3 spans 12 amino acids. The V gene's germline CDR1 is GTSNPN and CDR2 SVGIG (reference sequence). CDR3 loop: CAWSVRREKLFF. In DNA, the CDR3 is TGTGCCTGGAGTGTACGGCGGGAAAAACTGTTTTTT.

The sample holds a few counts of this clone. This rearrangement joins TRBV19 to TRBJ1-5, with D perhaps matching TRBD1 (6 bases). V lost 4 bases, J lost 6 bases, and 16 bases lay in between. CDR1 and CDR2 (germline): LNHDA, SQIVND (reference sequence). This CDR3 spans 15 amino acids. CDR3 sequence reads: CASSTPGAGVQPQHF. In DNA, the CDR3 is TGTGCCAGTAGTACCCCCGGGGCAGGGGTTCAGCCCCAGCATTTT.